These T cell receptor beta chains were read from a single sample in a study of cytomegalovirus exposure and HLA in healthy donors. The table came from immunoSEQ multiplex PCR; TCRdb's copy has only in-frame clones and leaves some out. The sample has about 170,000 clones, approximately 78% seen once. Sequenced input: PBMCs. The receptor source for this set is a human donor in good health. Both conserved end residues are part of each CDR3. A D gene is named only where the DNA matches it firmly. Size is stated for part of the rows, as once, few or many counts, or as a class when the clone is expanded.

size	D	J	V	CDR3	DNA
-	TRBD2	TRBJ2-7	TRBV7-8	CASSYLAGGPYEQYF	TGTGCCAGCAGCTACCTAGCGGGGGGGCCGTACGAGCAGTACTTC
-	TRBD1	TRBJ1-1	TRBV7-9	CASSLWTGGPMNTEAFF	TGTGCCAGCAGCTTATGGACAGGGGGTCCCATGAACACTGAAGCTTTCTTT
-	-	TRBJ1-1	TRBV19	CASSPRRLTEAFF	TGTGCCAGTAGCCCCCGCAGGCTCACTGAAGCTTTCTTT
once	-	TRBJ1-6	TRBV10-3	CAIAGYNSPLHF	TGTGCCATCGCGGGGTATAATTCACCCCTCCACTTT
few	TRBD2	TRBJ2-5	TRBV19	CASSIYGGAQETQYF	TGTGCCAGTAGTATCTACGGGGGGGCTCAAGAGACCCAGTACTTC
once	-	TRBJ2-3	TRBV29-1	CSVLPQGDTQYF	TGCAGCGTTCTCCCGCAGGGAGATACGCAGTATTTT
-	-	TRBJ2-7	TRBV27	CASSFGQPLNEQYF	TGTGCCAGCAGTTTTGGACAGCCACTGAACGAGCAGTACTTC
-	TRBD2	TRBJ2-3	TRBV11-3	CASSLRRGGSADTQYF	TGTGCCAGCAGCTTACGGCGGGGGGGCTCGGCAGATACGCAGTATTTT
-	-	TRBJ1-4	TRBV11-2	CASSPRSQGYEKLFF	TGTGCCAGCAGTCCCCGATCGCAGGGATATGAAAAACTGTTTTTT
once	-	TRBJ1-1	TRBV11-1	CASSLGGRIEAFF	TGTGCCAGCAGCTTGGGGGGGCGGATAGAAGCTTTCTTT
-	TRBD1	TRBJ2-2	TRBV2	CATRPGQGRNGELFF	TGTGCCACGCGCCCGGGACAGGGAAGGAACGGGGAGCTGTTTTTT
-	TRBD2	TRBJ2-3	TRBV7-2	CASSLAGTSGGQGGTQYF	TGTGCCAGCAGCTTAGCTGGGACTAGCGGGGGGCAAGGGGGTACGCAGTATTTT
once	TRBD1	TRBJ1-2	TRBV18	CASSSRTGTDLRYGYTF	TGTGCCAGCTCATCAAGGACAGGTACCGATCTTCGCTATGGCTACACCTTC
-	-	TRBJ1-5	TRBV19	CASIPMVGQGNQPQHF	TGTGCCAGTATCCCGATGGTGGGGCAGGGGAATCAGCCCCAGCATTTT
once	-	TRBJ1-2	TRBV6-1	CASSESKNRAYGYTF	TGTGCCAGCAGTGAAAGTAAAAACAGGGCTTATGGCTACACCTTC
-	-	TRBJ1-1	TRBV6-5	CASSYSTRVTNTEAFF	TGTGCCAGCAGTTACTCGACCAGGGTGACGAACACTGAAGCTTTCTTT